These T cell receptor beta chains were read from a single sample in a study of HIV-infected patients and healthy controls. Each CDR3 protein is one row after TCRdb ran MiXCR on the 5' RACE reads. The sample has about 14,000 distinct CDR3 sequences, 10% to 15% seen once. The specimen was blood, collected during antiretroviral therapy. The receptors stem from an adult with HIV infection. The donor label of this sample is uncertain. CDR3s include the opening cysteine and the closing phenylalanine or tryptophan. The order of the fields is V gene, CDR3 protein.

>TRBV11-2
CASSWGTVYNEQFF
>TRBV6-6
CASSLAGVGYTF
>TRBV7-9
CASSLEGLIYEQYF
>TRBV7-9
CASSLSVGQATDTQYF
>TRBV11-1
CASSLRREGYTF
>TRBV20-1
CSARVVRGKSSYEQYF
>TRBV6-5
CASSYIAGRSGAPLHF
>TRBV6-5
CASSWREGETEAFF
>TRBV28
CASNPAGETQYF
>TRBV12-3/TRBV12-4
CASREGQGGGETQYF
>TRBV28
CASSPAGTGVEKLFF
>TRBV11-3
CASSLGQGRSYEQYF
>TRBV20-1
CSAKLSNQPQHF
>TRBV12-3/TRBV12-4
CASSPAGGRVYYEQYF
>TRBV7-7
CASRLAGDTGELFF
>TRBV20-1
CSASGTVARVEAFF
>TRBV20-1
CSARWPGGNEKLFF
>TRBV12-3/TRBV12-4
CASSLPSVAGKPNTGELFF
>TRBV7-9
CASSPSGRAINEQFF
>TRBV20-1
CSARAGGNQPQHF
>TRBV20-1
CSARVSLAGVGETQYF
>TRBV10-3
CAITGTAHNEQFF
>TRBV19
CASSSPTGLNTEAFF
>TRBV2
CASNIRILYEQYF
>TRBV5-4
CASSPEPTTNTGELFF
>TRBV27
CASSPLGVGTEAFF
>TRBV29-1
CSAAVGAGNQPQHF
>TRBV6-6
CASNRGQGYTIYF
>TRBV2
CASSHLGQFRRYEQYF
>TRBV4-1
CASSQEDFSYEQYF
>TRBV5-1
CASSYRGGRRGNTIYF
>TRBV6-6
CASTNPNRETQYF
>TRBV7-3
CASSREGLETDTQYF
>TRBV7-9
CASSLEFAGGSKNIQYF
>TRBV7-2
CASSHQSGLAGPGGAKNIQYF
>TRBV2
CASSLQGRRNEQFF
>TRBV12-3/TRBV12-4
CASSMSGIQETQYF
>TRBV29-1
CSVERTSLVNEQFF
>TRBV7-3
CASRTSGSLGDTQYF
>TRBV20-1
CSARVDGPSSYNEQFF
>TRBV27
CASSLYLEGEKLFF
>TRBV7-2
CASSQGVAEETQYF
>TRBV30
CAWSVRPVNTGELFF
>TRBV24-1
CATSVSGEQFF
>TRBV29-1
CSAGGGPNEKLFF
>TRBV6-1
CASNQGATDTQYF